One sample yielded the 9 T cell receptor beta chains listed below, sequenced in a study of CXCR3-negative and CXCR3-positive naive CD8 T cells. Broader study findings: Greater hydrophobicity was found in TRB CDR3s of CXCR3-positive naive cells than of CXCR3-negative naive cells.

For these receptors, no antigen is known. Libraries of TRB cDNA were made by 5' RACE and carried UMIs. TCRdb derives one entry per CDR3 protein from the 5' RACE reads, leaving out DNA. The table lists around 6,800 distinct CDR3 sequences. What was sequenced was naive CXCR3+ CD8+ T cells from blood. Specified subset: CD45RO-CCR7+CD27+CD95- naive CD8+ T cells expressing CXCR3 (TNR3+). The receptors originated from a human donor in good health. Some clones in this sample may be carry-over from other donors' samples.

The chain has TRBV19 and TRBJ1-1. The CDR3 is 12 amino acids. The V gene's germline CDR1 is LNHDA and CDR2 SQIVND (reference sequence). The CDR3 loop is CASSISRTEAFF.

The CDR3 sequence is CASSRIPTGLNTEAFF. V is TRBV7-9 and J is TRBJ1-1; the D call from TCRdb, TRBD1, cannot be confirmed without DNA. CDR1 is SEHNR and CDR2 is FQNEAQ in the germline V gene (reference sequence). The CDR3 extends over 16 amino acids. Using reference TRBV7-9 and TRBJ1-1 for the parts outside the CDR3, the full variable domain is DTGVSQNPRHKITKRGQNVTFRCDPISEHNRLYWYRQTLGQGPEFLTYFQNEAQLEKSRLLSDRFSAERPKGSFSTLEIQRTEQGDSAMYLCASSRIPTGLNTEAFFGQGTRLTVV.

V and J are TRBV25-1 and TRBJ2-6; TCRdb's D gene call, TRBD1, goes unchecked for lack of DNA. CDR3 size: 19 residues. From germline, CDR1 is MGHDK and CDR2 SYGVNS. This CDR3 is CASTSFPGQGSSGANVLTF.

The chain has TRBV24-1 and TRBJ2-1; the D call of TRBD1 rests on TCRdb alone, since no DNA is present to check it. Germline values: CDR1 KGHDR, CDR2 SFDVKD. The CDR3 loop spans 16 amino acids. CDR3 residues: CATSDFGRWGLNEQFF.

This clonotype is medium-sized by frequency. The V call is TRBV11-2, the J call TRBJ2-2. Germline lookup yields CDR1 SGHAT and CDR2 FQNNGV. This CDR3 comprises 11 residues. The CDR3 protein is CASSLSGELFF.

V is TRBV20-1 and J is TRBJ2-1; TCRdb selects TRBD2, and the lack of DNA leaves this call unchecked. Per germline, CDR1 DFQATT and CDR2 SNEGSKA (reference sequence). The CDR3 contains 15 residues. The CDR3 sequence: CSARATSGSFNEQFF.

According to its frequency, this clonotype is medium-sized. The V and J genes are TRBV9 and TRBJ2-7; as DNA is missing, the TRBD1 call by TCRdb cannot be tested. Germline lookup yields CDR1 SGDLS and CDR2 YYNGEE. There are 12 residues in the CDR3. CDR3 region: CASSNQGGEQYF.

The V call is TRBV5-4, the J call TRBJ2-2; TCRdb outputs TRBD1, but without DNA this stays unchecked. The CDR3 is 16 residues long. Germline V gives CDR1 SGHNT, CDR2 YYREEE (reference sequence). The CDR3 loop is CASSLWAGRDPGELFF.

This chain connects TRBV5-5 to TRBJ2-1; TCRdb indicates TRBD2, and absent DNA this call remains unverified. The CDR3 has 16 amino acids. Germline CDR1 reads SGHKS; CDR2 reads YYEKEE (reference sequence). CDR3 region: CASSLEARLGYNEQFF.